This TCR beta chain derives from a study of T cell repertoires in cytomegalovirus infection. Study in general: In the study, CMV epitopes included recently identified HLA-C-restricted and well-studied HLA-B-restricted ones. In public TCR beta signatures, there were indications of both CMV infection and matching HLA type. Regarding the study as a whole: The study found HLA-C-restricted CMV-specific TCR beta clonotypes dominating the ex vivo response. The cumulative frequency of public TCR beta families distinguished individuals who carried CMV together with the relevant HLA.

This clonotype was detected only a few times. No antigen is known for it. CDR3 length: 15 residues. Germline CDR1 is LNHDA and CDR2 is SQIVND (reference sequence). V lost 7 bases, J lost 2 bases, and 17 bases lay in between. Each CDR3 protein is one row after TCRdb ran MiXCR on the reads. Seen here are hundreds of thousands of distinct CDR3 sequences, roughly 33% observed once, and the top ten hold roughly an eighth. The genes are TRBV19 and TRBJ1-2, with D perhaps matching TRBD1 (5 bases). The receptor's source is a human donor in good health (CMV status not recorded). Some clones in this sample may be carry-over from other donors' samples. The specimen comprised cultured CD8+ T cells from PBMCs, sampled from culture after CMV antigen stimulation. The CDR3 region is CASTQRAGMNYGYTF. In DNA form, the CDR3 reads TGTGCCAGTACCCAACGAGCAGGGATGAACTATGGCTACACCTTC.